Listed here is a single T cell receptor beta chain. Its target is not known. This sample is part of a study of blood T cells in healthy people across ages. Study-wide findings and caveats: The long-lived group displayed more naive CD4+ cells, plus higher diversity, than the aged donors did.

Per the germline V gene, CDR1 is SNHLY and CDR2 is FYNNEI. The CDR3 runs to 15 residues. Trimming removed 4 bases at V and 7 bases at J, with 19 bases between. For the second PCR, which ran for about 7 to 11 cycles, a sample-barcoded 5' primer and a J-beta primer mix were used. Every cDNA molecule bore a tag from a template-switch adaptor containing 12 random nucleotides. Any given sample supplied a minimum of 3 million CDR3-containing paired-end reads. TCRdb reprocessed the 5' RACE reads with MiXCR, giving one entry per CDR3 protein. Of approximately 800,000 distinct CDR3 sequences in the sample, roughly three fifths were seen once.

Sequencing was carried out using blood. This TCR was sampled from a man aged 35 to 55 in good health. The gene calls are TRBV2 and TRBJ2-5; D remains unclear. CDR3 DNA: TGTGCCAGCAGTGGCCTTCGTGATGAGGCTCGGACCCAGTACTTC. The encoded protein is CASSGLRDEARTQYF.